This T cell receptor (beta chain) emerged from a study of CD8 T cells in Susac syndrome. Notes on the study in general: The study's TCR sequencing and HLA analysis covered a relatively small number of individuals, and the study acknowledged this.

Random-hexamer reverse transcription was applied to roughly 0.5 to 1 ug RNA. Across 54 Vbeta and 13 Jbeta, immunoSEQ multiplex PCR amplified TCR beta CDR3. TCRdb processed the immunoSEQ multiplex PCR reads anew with MiXCR; each CDR3 protein has one entry. This sample carries fewer than 350,000 distinct CDR3 sequences, 92% of them seen once, and the ten largest clones take about 0.063%. Unmatched junction bases numbered 11, after V lost 2 bases and J lost 6 bases. The CDR3 consists of 16 residues. CDR1 and CDR2 (germline): DFQATT, SNEGSKA (reference sequence). With respect to this clonotype: As yet, its antigen is unknown.

The sample taken for sequencing was CD4+ T cells from PBMCs. The TCR sequence derives from a human donor with multiple sclerosis. The V and J genes are TRBV20-1 and TRBJ2-3; 10 nucleotides agree with TRBD1. The CDR3 is CSARPRWTGGSDTQYF. CDR3 DNA: TGCAGTGCTAGACCCAGGTGGACAGGGGGATCCGATACGCAGTATTTT.